This T cell receptor (beta chain) was obtained from a study of T cell changes during pregnancy in multiple sclerosis. Sequenced by immunoSEQ multiplex PCR; TCRdb stores in-frame clones only, minus some. The data contain tens of thousands of clones, 90% of them singletons. Sample: CD8+ T cells from peripheral blood mononuclear cells, taken in the first trimester of pregnancy. This receptor was obtained from a female donor with multiple sclerosis, enrolled in a pregnancy study.

CDR3 bases: TGTGCCAGCAGCCAAGACCACAGGGGGCTGAGCGCTGAAGCTTTCTTT. The encoded protein is CASSQDHRGLSAEAFF. The genes are TRBV4-2 and TRBJ1-1, with 9 bases identical to TRBD1. Trimming at V came to 0 bases and at J to 6 bases, leaving 8 bases not matched to a gene. This CDR3 is 16 amino acids long. The germline CDR1 and CDR2 sequences are LGHNA and YNFKEQ.